A single sample gave rise to the 2 T cell receptor beta chains below, sequenced in a study of blood T cell repertoires in COVID-19. TCRdb keeps only in-frame clones here, not all; method: immunoSEQ multiplex PCR. Of 120,000 to 150,000 clones detected, 80% to 90% appear once; the ten largest clones hold around 15%. The sample consisted of peripheral blood. The origin of the receptors is a man between 18 and 29 years old with COVID-19, enrolled during active disease.

The chain links TRBV6-6 to TRBJ1-2; maybe TRBD1 (6 bases). V was trimmed by 4 bases and J by 4 bases, leaving 10 bases between them. This CDR3 region has 13 residues. Germline-derived CDR1 and CDR2 are MNHNY and SVGAGI (reference sequence). Here the CDR3 reads CASSLVRGYGYTF. CDR3 DNA sequence: TGTGCCAGCAGTTTGGTCAGGGGCTATGGCTACACCTTC.

The chain is built from TRBV27 and TRBJ2-1; 10 positions agree with TRBD2. Germline values: CDR1 MNHEY, CDR2 SMNVEV (reference sequence). V trimming: 2 bases; J trimming: 9 bases; junction bases outside the gene matches: 10. This CDR3 spans 16 amino acids. CDR3 nucleotides: TGTGCCAGCAGTTTAGTATCGAGCGGGAGGGCCGTTGAGCAGTTCTTC. It codes for CASSLVSSGRAVEQFF.